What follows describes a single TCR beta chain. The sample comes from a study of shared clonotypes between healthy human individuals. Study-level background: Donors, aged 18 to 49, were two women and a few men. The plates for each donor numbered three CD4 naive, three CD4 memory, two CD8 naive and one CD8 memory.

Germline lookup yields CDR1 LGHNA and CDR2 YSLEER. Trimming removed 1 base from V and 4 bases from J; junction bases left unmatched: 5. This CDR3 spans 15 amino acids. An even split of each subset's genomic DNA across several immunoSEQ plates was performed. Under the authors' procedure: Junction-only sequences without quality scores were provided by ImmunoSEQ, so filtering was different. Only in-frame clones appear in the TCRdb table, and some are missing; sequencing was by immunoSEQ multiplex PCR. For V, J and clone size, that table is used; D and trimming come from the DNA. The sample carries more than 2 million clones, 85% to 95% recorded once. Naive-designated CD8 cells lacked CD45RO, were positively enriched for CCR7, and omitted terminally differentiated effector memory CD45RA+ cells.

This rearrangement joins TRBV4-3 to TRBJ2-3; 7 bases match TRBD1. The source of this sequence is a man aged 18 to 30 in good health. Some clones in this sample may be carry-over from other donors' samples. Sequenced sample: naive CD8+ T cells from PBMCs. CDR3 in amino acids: CASSQVDRAADTQYF. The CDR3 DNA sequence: TGCGCCAGCAGCCAAGTAGACAGGGCGGCAGATACGCAGTATTTT.